The entry below gives a single T cell receptor (beta chain) sequence along with its context. Assay: immunoSEQ multiplex PCR; the TCRdb copy retains only in-frame clones and omits some. The repertoire includes 100,000 to 120,000 clones, 76% of them detected once, and 3% to 4% sits in the top ten. These data come from a study of blood T cell repertoires in COVID-19. Across the whole study: Both acute and convalescent COVID-19 samples were obtained from the United States, Italy and Spain.

Germline CDR1 SGHRS, CDR2 YFSETQ. V shed 2 bases and J shed 8 bases, with 10 bases lying between them. The CDR3 runs 12 residues. This chain joins TRBV5-1 and TRBJ1-2, with D possibly TRBD1 on 5 matching bases. The receptor was derived from a woman of 80 years or more with acute or convalescent COVID-19. The sequenced material came from peripheral blood. The CDR3 DNA reads TGCGCCAGCAGCTTCGACAGTCTCGGCTACACCTTC. Translating gives CASSFDSLGYTF.